One and the same sample provided the 11 T cell receptor beta chains below, sequenced in a study of blood T cell repertoires in COVID-19. Sequencing was performed with immunoSEQ multiplex PCR; in TCRdb, only in-frame clones are kept and a portion is missing. The profile shows around 16,000 clones, 82% of them singletons. The sequencing input was peripheral blood. The receptor set was obtained from an elderly man with active or convalescent COVID-19.

This rearrangement joins TRBV19 to TRBJ1-5; 10 positions match TRBD1. Germline lookup yields CDR1 LNHDA and CDR2 SQIVND (reference sequence). With V trimmed by 6 bases and J by 3 bases, 8 bases remained unmatched. The CDR3 contains 16 residues. In DNA, the CDR3 is TGTGCCAGTAGAGTAGGGACAGGGGCTTACAATCAGCCCCAGCATTTT. Its translation is CASRVGTGAYNQPQHF.

The table lists this clone with a count of one. The V gene is TRBV27, the J gene TRBJ2-7; 7 nucleotides align to TRBD1. The CDR3 has 13 amino acids. V gave up 6 bases and J gave up 4 bases; unmatched junction bases: 6. Germline CDR1 and CDR2: MNHEY and SMNVEV (reference sequence). This chain's CDR3 is CASRQEQGYEQYF. The DNA of the CDR3 is TGTGCCAGCAGACAAGAACAGGGGTACGAGCAGTACTTC.

V is TRBV6-5 and J is TRBJ1-4; D unclear. CDR3 length: 15 amino acids. Looked up from germline, CDR1 is MNHEY and CDR2 is SVGAGI. The V end was cut by 6 bases, the J end by 0 bases, with 11 bases between. The CDR3 loop is CASSVGSATNEKLFF. DNA for the CDR3: TGTGCCAGCAGCGTGGGCTCAGCAACTAATGAAAAACTGTTTTTT.

This clone turned up a few times. The chain combines TRBV5-1 with TRBJ1-2; 8 bases are a match to TRBD1. There are 15 residues in the CDR3. CDR1 and CDR2 (germline): SGHRS, YFSETQ. Trimming removed 2 bases from V and 6 bases from J; junction bases left unmatched: 9. CDR3 protein: CASSFLTGALNGYTF. Written as DNA, the CDR3 is TGCGCCAGCAGCTTCCTGACAGGGGCCTTGAATGGCTACACCTTC.

A few counts support this clone. The chain recombines TRBV6-1 with TRBJ1-6, with D unclear. Trimming cost V 0 bases and J 9 bases, with 15 bases left between them. From germline, CDR1 is MNHNS and CDR2 SASEGT. The CDR3 spans 16 residues. The CDR3 bases are TGTGCCAGCAGTGAAGCGCACGGCGGCGGCAGTTCACCCCTCCACTTT. This sequence encodes CASSEAHGGGSSPLHF.

V gene TRBV27 combines with J gene TRBJ1-6; a weak D match, TRBD1 (5 bases). V lost 4 bases and J lost 7, with 17 bases in between. Germline CDR1 reads MNHEY; CDR2 reads SMNVEV (reference sequence). This CDR3 region has 16 residues. CDR3 DNA sequence: TGTGCCAGCAGTTCCTCCTCCGGGGGTTCGAATTCACCCCTCCACTTT. This translates into CASSSSSGGSNSPLHF.

This clone was counted between two and nine times. The chain employs TRBV3-1 (or the pseudogene TRBV3-2) and TRBJ2-1; D not resolved. V gave up 0 bases and J gave up 4 bases, with 16 bases separating them. This CDR3 is built from 17 residues. The germline CDR1 and CDR2 sequences are LGHDT and YNNKEL (reference sequence). Here the CDR3 reads CASSQEIHDFSYNEQFF. In DNA form, the CDR3 reads TGTGCCAGCAGCCAAGAAATACACGATTTCTCATACAATGAGCAGTTCTTC.

In this sample, this clone turned up a few times. The chain employs TRBV7-9 and TRBJ1-1, with 9 bases fitting TRBD1. The germline V gene encodes CDR1 SEHNR and CDR2 FQNEAQ (reference sequence). The CDR3 extends over 16 amino acids. V shed 2 bases, J shed 5 bases, and the junction held 9 bases outside the gene matches. For the CDR3, the DNA is TGTGCCAGCAGCTTACAAAACAGGGGGCTGAGGACTGAAGCTTTCTTT. Protein sequence: CASSLQNRGLRTEAFF.

As DNA, the CDR3 is TGTGCCAGCAGTTACACTACCGGGACAGGGGGCGAAAAACTGTTTTTT. It encodes CASSYTTGTGGEKLFF. This chain uses TRBV6-6 with TRBJ1-4; 12 bases align to TRBD1. The germline V gene has CDR1 MNHNY and CDR2 SVGAGI (reference sequence). V shed 2 bases and J 8 bases; nucleotides not matched to a gene: 6. The CDR3 length is 16 residues.

This rearrangement joins TRBV5-1 to TRBJ1-1; a weak D match, TRBD1 (6 bases). Germline lookup yields CDR1 SGHRS and CDR2 YFSETQ. The CDR3 is made up of 15 amino acids. The V gene lost 4 bases and the J gene lost 2 bases, with 15 bases spanning the gap. As DNA, the CDR3 is TGCGCCAGCAGCAGGGACACGGGGACCAACACTGAAGCTTTCTTT. Its translation is CASSRDTGTNTEAFF.

This clone showed up just once. The rearrangement joins TRBV19 to TRBJ1-6, with 9 bases that match TRBD1. J lost 6 bases, V lost 5 bases, and 5 bases had no gene match. The CDR3 totals 15 residues. Looked up from germline, CDR1 is LNHDA and CDR2 is SQIVND (reference sequence). The chain's CDR3 is CASSDRQGGNSPLHF. The CDR3 nucleotides are TGTGCCAGTAGTGATAGACAGGGGGGTAATTCACCCCTCCACTTT.